This T cell receptor beta chain appears in the sequencing data of a study of T cell responses to AZD1222 COVID-19 vaccine. CDR1 and CDR2 from the germline V gene are MNHEY and SVGAGI. The J segment lost 3 bases and the V segment lost 4 bases, leaving 8 bases of the junction unmatched. This CDR3 spans 16 amino acids. Only in-frame clones appear in the TCRdb table, and some are missing; sequencing was by immunoSEQ multiplex PCR. In the table there are more than 80,000 clones, about nine tenths of which are singletons. About this clone: The antigen is undetermined.

Study findings and constraints: Sampling captured repertoires only after the peak T cell response.

V is TRBV6-5 and J is TRBJ2-2; 7 bases line up with TRBD2. The TCR sequence derives from an adult who received the AZD1222 COVID-19 vaccine. Here the sequenced sample was peripheral blood, taken 28 days after the second AZD1222 dose. The CDR3 is CASSSERGGDTGELFF. The CDR3 DNA reads as TGTGCCAGCAGTTCGGAGCGGGGTGGGGACACCGGGGAGCTGTTTTTT.